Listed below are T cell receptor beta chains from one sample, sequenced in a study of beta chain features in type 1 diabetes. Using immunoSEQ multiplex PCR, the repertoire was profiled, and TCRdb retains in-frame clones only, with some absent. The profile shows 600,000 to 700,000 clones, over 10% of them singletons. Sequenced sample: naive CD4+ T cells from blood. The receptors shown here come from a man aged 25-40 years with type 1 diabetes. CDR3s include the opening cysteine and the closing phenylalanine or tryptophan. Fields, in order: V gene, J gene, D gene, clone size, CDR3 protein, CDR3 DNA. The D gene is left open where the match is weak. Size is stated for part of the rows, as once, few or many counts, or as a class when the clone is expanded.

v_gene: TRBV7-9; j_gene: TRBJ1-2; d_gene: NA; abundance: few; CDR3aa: CASSLEGPHRYTF; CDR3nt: TGTGCCAGCAGCTTAGAGGGACCACATCGCTACACCTTC
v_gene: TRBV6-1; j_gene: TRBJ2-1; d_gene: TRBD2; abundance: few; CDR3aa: CATLLLAGYYNEQFF; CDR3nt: TGTGCCACCCTCCTACTAGCGGGGTACTACAATGAGCAGTTCTTC
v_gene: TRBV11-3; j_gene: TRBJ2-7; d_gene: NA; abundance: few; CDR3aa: CASHSGFSYEQYF; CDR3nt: TGTGCCAGCCATTCGGGTTTCTCCTACGAGCAGTACTTC
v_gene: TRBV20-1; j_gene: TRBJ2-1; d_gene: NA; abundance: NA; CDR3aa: CSCASAQGQFF; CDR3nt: TGCAGTTGCGCATCCGCTCAAGGGCAGTTCTTC
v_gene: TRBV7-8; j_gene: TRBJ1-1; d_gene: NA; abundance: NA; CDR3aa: CASSLAGLGGTEAFF; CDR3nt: TGTGCCAGCAGCTTAGCGGGACTTGGAGGAACTGAAGCTTTCTTT
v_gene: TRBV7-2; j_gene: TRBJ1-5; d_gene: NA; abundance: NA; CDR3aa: CASSPQFGDSNQPQHF; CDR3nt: TGTGCCAGCAGCCCTCAATTCGGAGATAGCAATCAGCCCCAGCATTTT
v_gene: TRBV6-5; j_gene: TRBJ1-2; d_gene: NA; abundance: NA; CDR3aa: CASGRQEKSYGYTF; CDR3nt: TGTGCCAGCGGGCGACAGGAGAAATCCTATGGCTACACCTTC
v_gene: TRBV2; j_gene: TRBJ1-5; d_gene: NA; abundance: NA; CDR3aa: CASSEGIGNQPQHF; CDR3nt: TGTGCCAGCAGTGAAGGGATCGGCAATCAGCCCCAGCATTTT
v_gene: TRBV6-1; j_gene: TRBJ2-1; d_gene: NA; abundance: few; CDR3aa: CASSELAGVGNEQFF; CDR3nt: TGTGCCAGCAGTGAACTAGCAGGGGTGGGGAATGAGCAGTTCTTC
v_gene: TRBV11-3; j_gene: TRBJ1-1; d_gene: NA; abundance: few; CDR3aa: CASSLVGRNTEAFF; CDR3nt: TGTGCCAGCAGCTTAGTGGGTAGGAACACTGAAGCTTTCTTT
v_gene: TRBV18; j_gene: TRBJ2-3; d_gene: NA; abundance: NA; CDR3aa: CASSRGEVPDTQYF; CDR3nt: TGTGCCAGCTCCCGAGGCGAGGTACCAGATACGCAGTATTTT
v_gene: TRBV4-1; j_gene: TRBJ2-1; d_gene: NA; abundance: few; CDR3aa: CASSQDPETYNEQFF; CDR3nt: TGCGCCAGCAGCCAAGATCCGGAGACCTACAATGAGCAGTTCTTC
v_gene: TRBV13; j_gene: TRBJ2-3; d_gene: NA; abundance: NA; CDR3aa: CASSPTSGGGTDTQYF; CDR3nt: TGTGCCAGCAGCCCTACCTCAGGGGGAGGTACAGATACGCAGTATTTT
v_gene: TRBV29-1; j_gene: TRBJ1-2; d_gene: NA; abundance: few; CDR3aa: CSVEADGPGYTF; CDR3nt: TGCAGCGTTGAAGCCGACGGGCCCGGCTACACCTTC
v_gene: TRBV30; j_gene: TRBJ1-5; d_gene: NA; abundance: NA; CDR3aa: CAWSGAGNQPQHF; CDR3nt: TGTGCCTGGAGTGGGGCGGGCAATCAGCCCCAGCATTTT
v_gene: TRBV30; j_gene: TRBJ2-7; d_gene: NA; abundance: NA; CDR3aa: CAWKRGQYEQYF; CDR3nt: TGTGCCTGGAAGAGGGGCCAGTACGAGCAGTACTTC
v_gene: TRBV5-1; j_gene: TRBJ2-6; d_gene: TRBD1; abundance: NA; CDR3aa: CASSLGDSSGANVLTF; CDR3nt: TGCGCCAGCAGCTTGGGGGACAGCTCTGGGGCCAACGTCCTGACTTTC
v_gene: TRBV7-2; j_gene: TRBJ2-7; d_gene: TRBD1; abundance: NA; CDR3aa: CASSPQGESYEQYF; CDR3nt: TGTGCCAGCAGCCCCCAGGGGGAGTCCTACGAGCAGTACTTC
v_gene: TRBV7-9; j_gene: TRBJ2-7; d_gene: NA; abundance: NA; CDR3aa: CASSPIGGYEQYF; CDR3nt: TGTGCCAGCAGCCCAATAGGGGGATACGAGCAGTACTTC
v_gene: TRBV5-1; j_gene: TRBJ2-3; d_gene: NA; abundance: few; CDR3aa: CASSLEATQYF; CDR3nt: TGCGCCAGCAGCTTGGAAGCTACGCAGTATTTT
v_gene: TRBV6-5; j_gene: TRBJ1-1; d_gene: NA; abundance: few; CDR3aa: CASSYGTGKSTEAFF; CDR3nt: TGTGCCAGCAGTTACGGGACCGGAAAGAGCACTGAAGCTTTCTTT
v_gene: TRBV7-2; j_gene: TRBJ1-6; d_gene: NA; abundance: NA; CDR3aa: CASSLEGNSPLHF; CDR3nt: TGTGCCAGCAGCTTAGAGGGGAATTCACCCCTCCACTTT
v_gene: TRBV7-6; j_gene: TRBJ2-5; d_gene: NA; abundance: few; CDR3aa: CASSLALVETQYF; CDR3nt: TGTGCCAGCAGCTTGGCATTGGTGGAGACCCAGTACTTC
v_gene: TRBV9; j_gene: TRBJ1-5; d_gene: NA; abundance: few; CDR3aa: CASSVAPRAVQPQHF; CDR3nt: TGTGCCAGCAGCGTAGCTCCCAGGGCGGTCCAGCCCCAGCATTTT
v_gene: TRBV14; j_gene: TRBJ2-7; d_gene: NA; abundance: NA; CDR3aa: CASSFDPYGEQYF; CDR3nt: TGTGCCAGCAGCTTCGACCCATATGGCGAGCAGTACTTC
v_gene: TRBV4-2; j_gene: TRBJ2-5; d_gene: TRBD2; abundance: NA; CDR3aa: CASSLSSGAGETQYF; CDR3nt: TGTGCCAGCAGCCTTTCTAGCGGGGCTGGGGAGACCCAGTACTTC
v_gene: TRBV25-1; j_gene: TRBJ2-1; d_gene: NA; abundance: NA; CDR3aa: CASSEYPGSNEQFF; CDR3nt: TGTGCCAGCAGTGAATACCCAGGCAGCAACGAGCAGTTCTTC
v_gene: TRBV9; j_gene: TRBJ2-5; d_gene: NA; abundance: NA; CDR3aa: CASSKGPQETQYF; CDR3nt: TGTGCCAGCAGCAAGGGACCCCAAGAGACCCAGTACTTC
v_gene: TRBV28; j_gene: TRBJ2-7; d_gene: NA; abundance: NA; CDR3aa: CASSVSGPGVYEQYF; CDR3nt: TGTGCCAGCAGTGTCTCCGGGCCGGGGGTCTACGAGCAGTACTTC
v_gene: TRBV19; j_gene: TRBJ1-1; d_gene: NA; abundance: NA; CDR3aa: CASSIATNTEAFF; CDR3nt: TGTGCCAGTAGTATCGCGACTAACACTGAAGCTTTCTTT
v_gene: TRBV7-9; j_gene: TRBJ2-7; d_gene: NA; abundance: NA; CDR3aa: CASSLAEGQPEQYF; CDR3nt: TGTGCCAGCAGCTTAGCTGAGGGGCAGCCCGAGCAGTACTTC
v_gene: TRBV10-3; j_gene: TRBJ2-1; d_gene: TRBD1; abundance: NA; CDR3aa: CAISEGQGADEQFF; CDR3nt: TGTGCCATCAGTGAAGGTCAGGGGGCCGATGAGCAGTTCTTC
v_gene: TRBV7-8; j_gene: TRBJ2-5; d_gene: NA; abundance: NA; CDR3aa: CASSLWGETQYF; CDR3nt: TGTGCCAGCAGCTTATGGGGTGAGACCCAGTACTTC
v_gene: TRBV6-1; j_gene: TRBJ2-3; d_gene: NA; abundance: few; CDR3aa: CASSAIGPGVDTQYF; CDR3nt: TGTGCCAGCAGCGCCATAGGACCGGGGGTTGATACGCAGTATTTT
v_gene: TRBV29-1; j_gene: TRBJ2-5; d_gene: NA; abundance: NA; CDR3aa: CSVGGQSTVETQYF; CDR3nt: TGCAGCGTTGGTGGGCAGAGTACAGTAGAGACCCAGTACTTC
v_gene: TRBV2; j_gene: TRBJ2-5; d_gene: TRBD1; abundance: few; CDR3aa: CASNSNQGAEYQETQYF; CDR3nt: TGTGCCAGCAATTCCAATCAGGGGGCTGAGTACCAAGAGACCCAGTACTTC
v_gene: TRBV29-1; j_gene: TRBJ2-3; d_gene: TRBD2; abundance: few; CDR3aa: CSVEAGGREDTQYF; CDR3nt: TGCAGCGTTGAGGCGGGGGGGCGTGAAGATACGCAGTATTTT
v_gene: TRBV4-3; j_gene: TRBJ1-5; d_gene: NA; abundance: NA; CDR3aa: CASSQGEFQPQHF; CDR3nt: TGCGCCAGCAGCCAGGGGGAATTCCAGCCCCAGCATTTT
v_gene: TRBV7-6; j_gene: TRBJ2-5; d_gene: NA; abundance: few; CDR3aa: CASSLVGAWETQYF; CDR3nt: TGTGCCAGCAGCTTAGTGGGGGCGTGGGAGACCCAGTACTTC
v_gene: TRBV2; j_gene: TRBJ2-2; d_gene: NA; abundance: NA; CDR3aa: CASRRISGDGDTGELFF; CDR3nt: TGTGCCAGCAGAAGAATCAGCGGTGACGGAGACACCGGGGAGCTGTTTTTT
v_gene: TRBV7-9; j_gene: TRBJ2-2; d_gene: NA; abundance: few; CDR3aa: CASISTEGWTGELFF; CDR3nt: TGTGCCAGCATCTCGACAGAAGGGTGGACCGGGGAGCTGTTTTTT
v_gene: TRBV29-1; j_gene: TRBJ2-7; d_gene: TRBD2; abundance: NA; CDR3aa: CSVVGLAGGEQYF; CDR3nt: TGCAGCGTTGTGGGGCTAGCGGGGGGCGAGCAGTACTTC